The 26 T cell receptor beta chains below all came from one sample that was sequenced in a study of blood T cell repertoires in COVID-19. The method was immunoSEQ multiplex PCR; TCRdb's version includes in-frame clones alone and lacks a portion of them. The data contain approximately 210,000 clones, over 80% of them singletons. Input material: peripheral blood. These receptors came from a human donor in a cohort sampled during active COVID-19.

This clone appeared once. The J gene is TRBJ1-2, the V gene TRBV18; 7 bases map to TRBD1. The CDR3 is 16 amino acids. The V segment lost 3 bases and the J segment 1 base; nucleotides outside the gene matches: 8. Germline V CDR1 and CDR2: KGHSH, LQKENI. CDR3 coding DNA: TGTGCCAGCTCACCGCCGAGGGGGGACAGTAACTATGGCTACACCTTC. It is translated as CASSPPRGDSNYGYTF.

This clone was picked up one time. Other DNA sequences in the sample encode the same CDR3. V gene TRBV5-1 combines with J gene TRBJ1-5; unclear D gene. The germline V gene has CDR1 SGHRS and CDR2 YFSETQ. The V and J ends lost 0 bases and 2 bases respectively, with 6 bases between them. This CDR3 spans 14 amino acids. As DNA, the CDR3 is TGCGCCAGCAGCTTGGAGGGAGGCAATCAGCCCCAGCATTTT. It specifies CASSLEGGNQPQHF.

CDR3 nucleotides: TGTGCCAGCAGTTGGTCGGGACTGCTAATCCAAGAGACCCAGTACTTC. Protein: CASSWSGLLIQETQYF. This chain links TRBV27 with TRBJ2-5, with a weak D call TRBD2 (6 bases). This CDR3 region has 16 residues. V lost 4 bases and J lost 1, with 16 bases in between. CDR1 MNHEY and CDR2 SMNVEV come from the germline V gene (reference sequence).

The chain recombines TRBV29-1 with TRBJ1-2; unclear D gene. The V gene lost 4 bases and the J gene lost 6 bases, with 18 bases spanning the gap. Per germline, CDR1 SQVTM and CDR2 ANQGSEA. The length of the CDR3 is 14 residues. As DNA, the CDR3 is TGCAGCGTTGCCGTGGGAGGGAGTGGTGATGGCTACACCTTC. Its protein is CSVAVGGSGDGYTF.

The genes are TRBV5-6 and TRBJ2-7; D is perhaps TRBD1 (6 bases). Germline V CDR1 and CDR2: SGHDT, YYEEEE. V was cut by 2 bases and J by 7 bases, with 13 bases left in between. The length of the CDR3 is 13 residues. The CDR3 sequence: CASSLSWGQEQYF. The CDR3 DNA reads TGTGCCAGCAGCTTAAGCTGGGGGCAGGAGCAGTACTTC.

The chain employs TRBV6-2 or TRBV6-3 and TRBJ2-7; 12 bases map to TRBD2. There are 15 residues in the CDR3. Looked up from germline, CDR1 is MNHEY and CDR2 is SVGEGT. J lost 3 bases, V lost 0 bases, and 0 bases had no gene match. CDR3 coding DNA: TGTGCCAGCAGTTACTCGACTAGCGGGAGCTACGAGCAGTACTTC. Protein product: CASSYSTSGSYEQYF.

This clone was found a few times. The V gene is TRBV5-1, the J gene TRBJ1-2; 9 nucleotides agree with TRBD1. The CDR3 extends over 14 amino acids. V lost 4 bases, J lost 3 bases, and 4 bases stayed unmatched. Germline V gene sequence: CDR1 SGHRS, CDR2 YFSETQ. The CDR3 coding sequence is TGCGCCAGCAGCCCGGGACAGGGATACTATGGCTACACCTTC. Translation gives CASSPGQGYYGYTF.

This clone has only one observation. The rearrangement links TRBV19 to TRBJ1-1; no clear D. V lost 5 bases, J lost 1 base, and 8 bases lay in between. Germline loops: CDR1 LNHDA, CDR2 SQIVND (reference sequence). The CDR3 length is 13 residues. The CDR3: CASSQSRNTEAFF. DNA for the CDR3: TGTGCCAGTAGTCAAAGTAGGAACACTGAAGCTTTCTTT.

V gene TRBV7-2 combines with J gene TRBJ2-5; 7 bases align to TRBD1. After removal of 2 bases from V and 5 bases from J, the junction contained 11 bases not matched to a gene. The CDR3 has 16 amino acids. Per germline, CDR1 SGHTA and CDR2 FQGNSA. The CDR3 sequence is CASSLRLLTGSETQYF. DNA for the CDR3: TGTGCCAGCAGCTTAAGATTGCTGACAGGGTCCGAGACCCAGTACTTC.

The rearrangement uses TRBV5-5 and TRBJ1-2; 9 nucleotides line up with TRBD1. The V gene end was trimmed by 1 base and the J gene end by 4 bases; junction bases not matched to a gene: 5. This CDR3 spans 15 amino acids. Germline loops: CDR1 SGHKS, CDR2 YYEKEE (reference sequence). This CDR3 reads CASSLQDRGVYGYTF. The CDR3 DNA is TGTGCCAGCAGCTTGCAAGACAGGGGGGTCTATGGCTACACCTTC.

The chain recombines TRBV7-9 with TRBJ2-7, with TRBD1 matching 8 bases. The CDR3 runs 14 residues. J gave up 1 base and V 6 bases, and 5 bases lay outside the gene matches. Germline CDR1 and CDR2: SEHNR and FQNEAQ (reference sequence). The CDR3 coding sequence is TGTGCCAGCAGTTCCCGGGACAGGTCCTACGAGCAGTACTTC. Protein: CASSSRDRSYEQYF.

This clone was observed a handful of times. This chain uses TRBV5-4 with TRBJ2-3; D is unresolved. Per the germline V gene, CDR1 is SGHNT and CDR2 is YYREEE (reference sequence). Trimming stripped 1 base from V and 1 base from J, with 7 bases between. The CDR3 runs to 14 residues. The CDR3 reads CASSLLTGTDTQYF. The CDR3 region has the DNA TGTGCCAGCAGCTTGTTAACAGGCACAGATACGCAGTATTTT.

The chain has TRBV5-1 and TRBJ1-1, with 7 positions matching TRBD1. Unmatched junction bases numbered 7, after V lost 1 base and J lost 4 bases. Germline V gives CDR1 SGHRS, CDR2 YFSETQ. CDR3 length equals 15 residues. The chain's CDR3 is CASSLYAGGPTEAFF. The CDR3, as DNA: TGCGCCAGCAGCTTGTACGCAGGGGGACCCACTGAAGCTTTCTTT.

The rearrangement uses TRBV10-3 and TRBJ1-1; perhaps TRBD1 as D (6 bases). V lost 6 bases, J lost 0 bases, and 11 bases lay in between. CDR3 length: 14 residues. Looked up from germline, CDR1 is ENHRY and CDR2 is SYGVKD. The CDR3 sequence is CAISQQGMNTEAFF. CDR3 in DNA: TGTGCCATCAGCCAACAGGGCATGAACACTGAAGCTTTCTTT.

The table lists this clone with a count of one. The J gene is TRBJ1-6, the V gene TRBV6-5; the match to TRBD1 covers 7 bases. Per the germline V gene, CDR1 is MNHEY and CDR2 is SVGAGI. The V gene end was trimmed by 7 bases and the J gene end by 7 bases; junction bases not matched to a gene: 1. The CDR3 extends over 12 amino acids. The CDR3 coding sequence is TGTGCCAGCAAGGGGGCGAATTCACCCCTCCACTTT. Translating it yields CASKGANSPLHF.

This chain connects TRBV28 to TRBJ2-7; D may be TRBD1 (5 bases). V was cut by 2 bases and J by 1 base, with 9 bases left in between. The CDR3 spans 14 residues. The V gene's germline CDR1 is MDHEN and CDR2 SYDVKM. The CDR3 reads CASSLPDRSYEQYF. The CDR3 coding sequence is TGTGCCAGCAGTTTACCCGACAGATCCTACGAGCAGTACTTC.

The chain links TRBV30 to TRBJ2-2; a weak D match, TRBD2 (6 bases). V lost 0 bases to trimming and J lost 7 bases, with 9 bases between them. The germline V gene encodes CDR1 GTSNPN and CDR2 SVGIG (reference sequence). The CDR3 runs 13 residues. This CDR3 reads CAWSVGAGGELFF. CDR3 nucleotide sequence: TGTGCCTGGAGTGTAGGAGCGGGCGGGGAGCTGTTTTTT. Together with reference TRBV30 and TRBJ2-2, the CDR3 gives the full variable domain: SQTIHQWPATLVQPVGSPLSLECTVEGTSNPNLYWYRQAAGRGLQLLFYSVGIGQISSEVPQNLSASRPQDRQFILSSKKLLLSDSGFYLCAWSVGAGGELFFGEGSRLTVL.

This chain uses TRBV6-4 with TRBJ2-3; a possible D gene is TRBD1 (5 bases). The CDR3 consists of 15 residues. Germline V gene sequence: CDR1 MRHNA, CDR2 SNTAGT. V shed 2 bases and J shed 3 bases, with 12 bases lying between them. CDR3 sequence reads: CASSDGQGGTDTQYF. The CDR3, as DNA: TGTGCCAGCAGTGACGGGCAGGGCGGTACAGATACGCAGTATTTT.

A single count supports this clone. This sequence joins TRBV28 and TRBJ1-4, with 7 positions matching TRBD1. CDR3 length: 13 residues. The V segment lost 4 bases and the J segment 10 bases; nucleotides outside the gene matches: 6. The V gene's germline CDR1 is MDHEN and CDR2 SYDVKM. The CDR3 nucleotides are TGTGCCAGCAGTTACGCCCAGGGGGGAAAACTGTTTTTT. Protein: CASSYAQGGKLFF.

This clone appeared a few times. The chain links TRBV27 to TRBJ2-3; D call uncertain. The CDR3 contains 14 residues. Trimming shortened V by 6 bases and J by 0 bases, and 10 bases separated the two germline ends. CDR1 MNHEY and CDR2 SMNVEV come from the germline V gene (reference sequence). CDR3 sequence reads: CASSVTESTDTQYF. CDR3 bases: TGTGCCAGCAGCGTTACAGAGAGCACAGATACGCAGTATTTT.

This chain connects TRBV9 to TRBJ2-7, with D perhaps matching TRBD2 (5 bases). This CDR3 is 13 amino acids long. The germline V gene encodes CDR1 SGDLS and CDR2 YYNGEE. Trimming pared 3 bases from V and 5 bases from J, leaving 12 bases between. The CDR3 reads CASSARSGNEQYF. The CDR3 DNA is TGTGCCAGCAGCGCCCGGTCGGGGAACGAGCAGTACTTC.

V gene TRBV11-3 combines with J gene TRBJ2-1; 8 bases align to TRBD2. The CDR3 extends over 15 amino acids. Trimming at V came to 0 bases and at J to 6 bases, leaving 4 bases not matched to a gene. From germline, CDR1 is SGHNT and CDR2 YENEEA. For the CDR3, the DNA is TGTGCCAGCAGCTTAGAACGGGAGGGCCGCAATGAGCAGTTCTTC. Translating it yields CASSLEREGRNEQFF.

A single count supports this clone. This rearrangement joins TRBV19 to TRBJ1-1; D is ambiguous. The CDR3 totals 16 residues. V dropped 1 base and J dropped 0 bases, with 12 bases sitting between them. Germline V gene lookup returns CDR1 LNHDA and CDR2 SQIVND (reference sequence). The CDR3 loop is CASSIAADTMNTEAFF. The CDR3, as DNA: TGTGCCAGTAGTATAGCGGCGGATACCATGAACACTGAAGCTTTCTTT.

This clone has a handful of counts. The DNA of the CDR3 is TGCAGCGTTGAGATATGGGGGAGGGCTTACAATGAGCAGTTCTTC. Protein: CSVEIWGRAYNEQFF. The chain combines TRBV29-1 with TRBJ2-1; 7 positions agree with TRBD2. With 3 bases clipped from V and 4 bases from J, the junction kept 9 bases outside the gene matches. The germline V gene has CDR1 SQVTM and CDR2 ANQGSEA. CDR3 length: 15 amino acids.

This chain links TRBV29-1 with TRBJ1-5; D is possibly TRBD1 (5 bases). V lost 6 bases, J lost 2 bases, and 11 bases lay in between. This CDR3 comprises 13 residues. Germline loops: CDR1 SQVTM, CDR2 ANQGSEA. The chain's CDR3 is CSVQGVGNQPQHF. CDR3 nucleotides: TGCAGCGTCCAGGGTGTCGGCAATCAGCCCCAGCATTTT.

This clone was detected once. The CDR3 region has the DNA TGTGCCAGCAGCTTCCTCCGCGAGGGGAGGGCAGATACGCAGTATTTT. Translating gives CASSFLREGRADTQYF. The chain links TRBV7-8 to TRBJ2-3; TRBD2 matches at 7 bases. V was pared by 3 bases and J by 4 bases, with 10 bases of the junction left unmatched. CDR3 length: 16 amino acids. Germline V lookup: CDR1 SGHVS, CDR2 FQNEAQ.